Presented here are 3 T cell receptor beta chains from one specimen sequenced in a study of blood T cells in healthy people across ages (dated by TCRdb to between 2015 and 2016). Library prep was done by 5' RACE. The sample was run on an Illumina HiSeq 2500. A second 7 to 11 cycle PCR used a sample-barcoded 5' primer and a J-beta primer mix. In-frame beta chains were kept once TCRdb had trimmed the public reads at Q25 with fastp and called clones with MiXCR. Each record represents a unique CDR3 protein, reported with the most common genes and DNA among its rows. Recorded for this sample are 700,000 to 800,000 distinct CDR3 sequences; around 46% of them occurred a single time. About 20% of the sample rests with the top ten. The sequenced sample consisted of blood. The source is a woman in her fifties or sixties in good health.

This clonotype was seen only a few times. The chain links TRBV20-1 to TRBJ1-1; the D is unclear. Trimming stripped 0 bases from V and 3 bases from J, with 17 bases between. The CDR3 is made up of 16 amino acids. Germline V lookup: CDR1 DFQATT, CDR2 SNEGSKA (reference sequence). CDR3 loop: CSARDRVRFGDTEAFF. CDR3 bases: TGCAGTGCTAGAGATAGGGTGAGGTTCGGAGACACTGAAGCTTTCTTT.

The rearrangement uses TRBV27 and TRBJ2-1, with a weak D call TRBD1 (5 bases). From germline, CDR1 is MNHEY and CDR2 SMNVEV (reference sequence). The CDR3 is 20 residues long. V lost 5 bases, J lost 4 bases, and 30 bases lay in between. The CDR3 DNA reads as TGTGCCAGCAGTCGGTATCATCAGGGTGTCACTAACCTAAGGTACAATGAGCAGTTCTTC. It yields the protein CASSRYHQGVTNLRYNEQFF.

This chain links TRBV20-1 with TRBJ2-1; 7 nucleotides align to TRBD2. This CDR3 spans 15 amino acids. The V and J ends lost 1 base and 7 bases, in that order; junction bases with no gene match: 10. Germline CDR1 DFQATT, CDR2 SNEGSKA (reference sequence). CDR3 in amino acids: CSARGAGIEMNEQFF. In DNA, the CDR3 is TGCAGTGCTAGAGGAGCGGGAATCGAGATGAATGAGCAGTTCTTC.